This entry features one T cell receptor beta chain sequence. Its specificity is unknown. Healthy controls were blood donor buffy coats. The data derive from a study of STAT5B mutations in CD4+ large granular lymphocyte leukemia. On the study more broadly: Healthy donors showed HLA-associated enrichment of the CDR3 'QG' motif.

CDR1 SGHTS and CDR2 YDEGEE come from the germline V gene. J gave up 1 base and V 4 bases, and 7 bases lay outside the gene matches. CDR3 length: 15 amino acids. Findings and limits, study-wide: CD4-sorted patient repertoires seemed more clonal than healthy CD4+ repertoires.

Clones were sequenced by immunoSEQ multiplex PCR, and TCRdb holds only the in-frame ones, with some missing. This table holds 45,000 to 55,000 clones, roughly 70% found once. The sequence came from a human donor in good health. The gene calls are TRBV5-8 and TRBJ1-1; TRBD1 agrees at 7 bases. Specimen: CD4+ T cells from blood buffy coats. The CDR3 bases are TGTGCCAGCAGCCTGGGGGACAGACAGAACACTGAAGCTTTCTTT. Amino acid sequence: CASSLGDRQNTEAFF.